The T cell receptor (beta chain) under discussion was sequenced for a study of cytotoxic CD8 clonotypes in ibrutinib-treated CLL. Across the study: Per sample, productive templates averaged around 250,000 and productive rearrangements averaged approximately 87,000.

Germline V gene lookup returns CDR1 LGHNA and CDR2 YSLEER. The CDR3 extends over 15 amino acids. V shed 3 bases, J shed 4 bases, and the junction held 5 bases outside the gene matches. Data came from immunoSEQ multiplex PCR; TCRdb stores just in-frame clones and leaves some out. This table has some 120,000 clones, under 90% appearing once. This receptor was taken from a human donor with chronic lymphocytic leukemia. The input for sequencing was PBMCs, taken after 24 months of ibrutinib treatment. The chain employs TRBV4-3 and TRBJ1-2, with 10 bases lining up with TRBD1. CDR3 nucleotides: TGCGCCAGCAGCCAGAGGACAGGGGGAGGCTATGGCTACACCTTC. Amino acid sequence: CASSQRTGGGYGYTF.